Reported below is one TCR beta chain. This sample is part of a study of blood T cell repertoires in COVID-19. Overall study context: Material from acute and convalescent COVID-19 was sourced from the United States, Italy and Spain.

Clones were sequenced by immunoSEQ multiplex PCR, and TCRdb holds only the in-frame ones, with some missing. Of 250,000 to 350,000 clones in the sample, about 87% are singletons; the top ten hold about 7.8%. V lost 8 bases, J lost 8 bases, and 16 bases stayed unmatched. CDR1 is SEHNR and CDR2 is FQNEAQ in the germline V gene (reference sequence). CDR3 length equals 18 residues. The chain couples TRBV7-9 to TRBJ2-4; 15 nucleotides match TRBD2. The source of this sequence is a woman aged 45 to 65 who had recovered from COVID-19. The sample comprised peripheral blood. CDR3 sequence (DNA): TGTGCCAGCCTGGGGCCGGAACGGACTAGCGGGAGGGGATACATTCAGTACTTC. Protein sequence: CASLGPERTSGRGYIQYF.